This passage covers 27 T cell receptor beta chains from one sample sequenced in a study of shared clonotypes between healthy human individuals (dated by TCRdb to 2019 to 2021). Libraries came from the immunoSEQ multiplex PCR assay. TCRdb stores this immuneACCESS table with in-frame sequences only. Part of the clones is absent; in the studies checked, under half of the shortfall reflects unresolved V genes, and no reason is known for the rest. Across this sample there are a few hundred thousand clones, with approximately 80% seen only once. The ten largest clones take up more than 10% of the sample. Sequencing was performed on PBMCs. These receptors came from a woman aged 40 to 50 in good health. Some clones in this sample may be carry-over from other donors' samples.

The chain employs TRBV9 and TRBJ2-7, with 9 bases fitting TRBD1. V shed 4 bases, J shed 4 bases, and the junction held 12 bases outside the gene matches. Germline V lookup: CDR1 SGDLS, CDR2 YYNGEE. The CDR3 length is 16 residues. This chain's CDR3 is CASSPLTGTGLYEQYF. The CDR3 DNA follows: TGTGCCAGCAGCCCGCTGACCGGGACAGGGTTATACGAGCAGTACTTC.

The chain couples TRBV28 to TRBJ2-7, with 10 bases identical to TRBD1. V lost 3 bases and J lost 11; bases outside the gene matches: 7. The CDR3 spans 13 residues. Germline CDR1 is MDHEN and CDR2 is SYDVKM. CDR3 loop: CASSFRQGAGEYF. CDR3 sequence (DNA): TGTGCCAGCAGTTTCAGACAGGGGGCAGGGGAGTACTTC.

To note about this clone: This sequence may be a read error, since a much larger clone differs from it by one base. J is TRBJ2-7 and V is TRBV7-2, with a possible D match to TRBD2 (6 bases). Germline-derived CDR1 and CDR2 are SGHTA and FQGNSA. CDR3 length: 17 residues. CDR3 residues: CASSLPEEGLLTYEQHF. In nucleotides, the CDR3 is TGTGCCAGCAGCTTACCCGAGGAGGGACTTCTAACCTACGAGCAGCACTTC.

The rearrangement joins TRBV4-2 to TRBJ2-2; 9 bases are shared with TRBD2. CDR1 is LGHNA and CDR2 is YNFKEQ in the germline V gene. V trimming: 5 bases; J trimming: 8 bases; junction bases outside the gene matches: 9. The CDR3 has 15 amino acids. The CDR3 sequence: CASSWGSGSMGELFF. CDR3 nucleotides: TGTGCCAGCAGCTGGGGTAGCGGGAGTATGGGGGAGCTGTTTTTT.

Notes on this clone: A far more abundant clone sits one base away, making this likely a read error. The CDR3 DNA sequence: TGTGCCATCAGTAGCAGAATGACTAGCGGGAGAACCACCGGGGAGCTGTTTTTT. This translates into CAISSRMTSGRTTGELFF. The chain uses TRBV10-3 and TRBJ2-2, with 12 bases lining up with TRBD2. The V gene end was trimmed by 5 bases and the J gene end by 4 bases; junction bases not matched to a gene: 11. In germline, CDR1 is ENHRY, CDR2 SYGVKD. The CDR3 runs 18 residues.

A word on this clone: Since a far larger clone is one base different, this is likely a read error. Distinct nucleotide sequences in the sample also encode this CDR3. The genes are TRBV28 and TRBJ2-4, with D hard to call. With 6 bases removed from V and 0 bases from J, the gap between germline ends came to 15 bases. The germline gives CDR1 MDHEN, CDR2 SYDVKM. The CDR3 consists of 16 residues. CDR3: CASSPLLLVAKNIQYF. CDR3 nucleotide sequence: TGTGCCAGCAGCCCCCTGCTCCTGGTAGCCAAAAACATTCAGTACTTC.

The sample holds a few counts of this clone. In DNA form, the CDR3 reads TGTGCCAGCAGCGTTGGCAGGGGGGACTATGGCTACACCTTC. This sequence encodes CASSVGRGDYGYTF. This sequence joins TRBV9 and TRBJ1-2, with 7 bases lining up with TRBD1. The CDR3 totals 14 residues. Looked up from germline, CDR1 is SGDLS and CDR2 is YYNGEE. The junction had 4 bases not matched to a gene; V was cut back by 2 bases and J by 3 bases.

The chain recombines TRBV4-3 with TRBJ2-7; D may be TRBD1 (5 bases). Germline-derived CDR1 and CDR2 are LGHNA and YSLEER. The CDR3 runs 15 residues. Deletions cut 0 bases from V and 1 base from J, with 10 bases between. CDR3 coding DNA: TGCGCCAGCAGCCAAGATGGGGCTCGATCCTACGAGCAGTACTTC. Protein: CASSQDGARSYEQYF.

This chain joins TRBV10-3 and TRBJ2-7; 12 bases are a match to TRBD2. The junction had 12 bases not matched to a gene; V was cut back by 10 bases and J by 2 bases. The CDR3 runs 16 residues. Germline CDR1 and CDR2: ENHRY and SYGVKD. In nucleotides, the CDR3 is TGTGCCACCGAAGGACTAGCGGGAAAAGGAGCCTACGAGCAGTACTTC. Its translation is CATEGLAGKGAYEQYF.

This clone has just one count. The chain couples TRBV7-9 to TRBJ2-2; possible D gene TRBD2, 5 bases. From germline, CDR1 is SEHNR and CDR2 FQNEAQ (reference sequence). V was trimmed by 6 bases and J by 5 bases, leaving 28 bases between them. The CDR3 is made up of 19 amino acids. The CDR3 coding sequence is TGTGCCAGCAGGCCTAACCCGGGATCGGGCTGGCTAGCTACCGGGGAGCTGTTTTTT. Its protein is CASRPNPGSGWLATGELFF.

To note about this clone: With a far larger clone one base away, a read error is the likely cause. The V gene is TRBV29-1, the J gene TRBJ2-7, with 7 bases fitting TRBD1. Germline V gives CDR1 SQVTM, CDR2 ANQGSEA. The CDR3 is 14 residues long. The CDR3 nucleotides read TGCAACGCTACGACAGGGAGTTTCTCCTACGAGCAGTACTTC. Its protein is CNATTGSFSYEQYF.

This chain joins TRBV5-4 and TRBJ2-5; TRBD2 aligns across 7 bases. Germline CDR1 and CDR2: SGHNT and YYREEE (reference sequence). Unmatched junction bases numbered 3, after V lost 4 bases and J lost 3 bases. The CDR3 spans 13 residues. The CDR3 bases are TGTGCCAGCAGCAGGACTAGGGAAGAGACCCAGTACTTC. This encodes CASSRTREETQYF. Using reference TRBV5-4 and TRBJ2-5 for the parts outside the CDR3, the full variable domain is ETGVTQSPTHLIKTRGQQVTLRCSSQSGHNTVSWYQQALGQGPQFIFQYYREEENGRGNFPPRFSGLQFPNYSSELNVNALELDDSALYLCASSRTREETQYFGPGTRLLVL.

On this clone itself: This likely reflects a read error, since a far larger clone is one base away. The same CDR3 can be traced to other DNA sequences in this sample. The chain carries TRBV11-2 and TRBJ2-7; D is uncertain. Germline CDR1 and CDR2: SGHAT and FQNNGV. The V and J ends lost 5 bases and 7 bases respectively, with 12 bases between them. The CDR3 has 12 residues. CDR3 sequence (DNA): TGTGCCAGCAGCCGGTGGGGTTATGAGCAGTACTTC. Amino acids: CASSRWGYEQYF.

This chain uses TRBV18 with TRBJ1-2; no definite D call. The germline V gene encodes CDR1 KGHSH and CDR2 LQKENI. The CDR3 extends over 16 amino acids. The ends were cut back, 5 bases at V and 3 bases at J, with 19 bases in the middle. The CDR3 DNA reads as TGTGCCAGCTCAACCGGACGCTCCCCCCAATACTATGGCTACACCTTC. It specifies CASSTGRSPQYYGYTF.

V and J are TRBV28 and TRBJ1-2, with D uncertain. Looked up from germline, CDR1 is MDHEN and CDR2 is SYDVKM. This CDR3 has 13 amino acids. The V gene lost 4 bases and the J gene lost 4 bases, with 10 bases spanning the gap. The CDR3 DNA sequence: TGTGCCAGCAGTTCGGGCTTTCCCTATGGCTACACCTTC. This sequence encodes CASSSGFPYGYTF.

This clone was seen at least ten times. This chain uses TRBV5-4 with TRBJ2-5; no clear D gene. V dropped 5 bases and J dropped 1 base, with 12 bases sitting between them. CDR1 SGHNT and CDR2 YYREEE come from the germline V gene (reference sequence). The CDR3 has 14 residues. CDR3 sequence (DNA): TGTGCCAGCAGTTCAGTCTTTTCCCAAGAGACCCAGTACTTC. Translated: CASSSVFSQETQYF.

The gene calls are TRBV4-2 and TRBJ2-1, with D perhaps TRBD1 or TRBD2 (5 bases each). V lost 0 bases and J lost 10, with 10 bases in between. The germline V gene encodes CDR1 LGHNA and CDR2 YNFKEQ. The CDR3 covers 13 residues. The CDR3 reads CASSQDTGREQFF. The CDR3 coding sequence is TGTGCCAGCAGCCAAGATACGGGGCGGGAGCAGTTCTTC.

Comment on this clone: Germline is not matched at one junction end, which may reflect a read error. The chain employs TRBV30 and TRBJ1-1; possibly TRBD1 for D (6 bases). Germline loops: CDR1 GTSNPN, CDR2 SVGIG (reference sequence). This CDR3 is built from 13 residues. In DNA form, the CDR3 reads TGTGCCTGGAGGGCAGGGGTCAACACTGAAGCTTCCTTT. It translates to CAWRAGVNTEASF.

V is TRBV28 and J is TRBJ1-1; 10 bases map to TRBD1. CDR3 length: 15 residues. Germline CDR1 MDHEN, CDR2 SYDVKM. J gave up 3 bases and V 8 bases, and 9 bases lay outside the gene matches. The CDR3 loop is CASVPDRGPYTEAFF. The CDR3 DNA is TGTGCCAGCGTTCCCGACAGGGGGCCATACACTGAAGCTTTCTTT.

The chain uses TRBV27 and TRBJ2-7, with D perhaps matching TRBD2 (6 bases). V lost 5 bases and J lost 5, with 16 bases in between. The CDR3 is 14 amino acids. In germline, CDR1 is MNHEY, CDR2 SMNVEV (reference sequence). The CDR3 loop reads CASSQRAQYDEQYF. In DNA form, the CDR3 reads TGTGCCAGCAGTCAGCGGGCCCAGTACGACGAGCAGTACTTC.

The gene calls are TRBV15 and TRBJ1-4; D may be TRBD1 (6 bases). Germline V gives CDR1 LNHNV, CDR2 YYDKDF (reference sequence). V was pared by 2 bases and J by 7 bases, with 14 bases between. The CDR3 totals 15 residues. CDR3 in DNA: TGTGCCACCAGCAGACTCACAGGGCCTGGTGAAAAACTGTTTTTT. As protein: CATSRLTGPGEKLFF.

This chain links TRBV28 with TRBJ2-3, with 7 bases aligning to TRBD1. This CDR3 is 17 amino acids long. With V trimmed by 3 bases and J by 2 bases, 11 bases remained unmatched. Germline lookup yields CDR1 MDHEN and CDR2 SYDVKM. The DNA of the CDR3 is TGTGCCAGCAGTTTTGCGACAGGGAATAGGCCCACAGATACGCAGTATTTT. Translating it yields CASSFATGNRPTDTQYF.

This clone was observed once. This chain uses TRBV4-1 with TRBJ2-5; D is unclear. Germline V lookup: CDR1 MGHRA, CDR2 YSYEKL. This CDR3 is built from 14 residues. Trimming pared 0 bases from V and 5 bases from J, leaving 10 bases between. The CDR3 here is CASSQEPRWETQYF. CDR3 DNA sequence: TGCGCCAGCAGCCAAGAACCTAGATGGGAGACCCAGTACTTC.

The V gene is TRBV11-1, the J gene TRBJ2-3; TRBD2 matches 10 bases. Unmatched junction bases numbered 14, after V lost 5 bases and J lost 6 bases. The CDR3 runs to 17 residues. Germline assignment: CDR1 SGHAT and CDR2 FQDESV (reference sequence). CDR3 sequence: CASSPQGRAGGPDTQYF. The CDR3 DNA follows: TGTGCCAGCAGCCCCCAAGGAAGAGCGGGAGGGCCTGATACGCAGTATTTT.

The rearrangement links TRBV2 to TRBJ2-5; D remains ambiguous. The CDR3 is made up of 14 amino acids. V dropped 6 bases and J dropped 2 bases, with 13 bases sitting between them. Germline values: CDR1 SNHLY, CDR2 FYNNEI. As DNA, the CDR3 is TGTGCCAGCAGCTGGACCTTTTTTCAAGAGACCCAGTACTTC. Translating it yields CASSWTFFQETQYF.

V gene TRBV28 combines with J gene TRBJ2-7, with D possibly matching TRBD2 (5 bases). The ends were cut back, 6 bases at V and 2 bases at J, with 14 bases in the middle. Germline V gene data show CDR1 as MDHEN and CDR2 as SYDVKM. The CDR3 extends over 14 amino acids. CDR3 nucleotide sequence: TGTGCCAGCAGCAAGCCGGGAAGCCCCTACGAGCAGTACTTC. Protein: CASSKPGSPYEQYF.

V is TRBV14 and J is TRBJ2-1; D uncertain. This CDR3 has 16 amino acids. V gave up 0 bases and J gave up 6 bases, with 15 bases separating them. Germline V gene sequence: CDR1 SGHDN, CDR2 FVKESK. The CDR3 DNA reads as TGTGCCAGCAGCCAAGAGATAGGGTCTATGCTCAATGAGCAGTTCTTC. It specifies CASSQEIGSMLNEQFF.